This T cell receptor beta chain appears in the sequencing data of a study of vaccination effects on CD4 cells after COVID-19. Before sequencing, viral peptide pools were used by the ViraFEST assay to expand antigen-specific CD4+ T cells. The culture ran for approximately 10 days, and then CD4+ T cells were isolated. Confirmation by PCR established that the person had SARS-CoV-2 infection between March and December 2020. About this clone itself: The antigen is not known.

Germline CDR1 reads MNHEY; CDR2 reads SVGEGT. The CDR3 consists of 20 residues. V was pared by 3 bases and J by 5 bases, with 17 bases of the junction left unmatched. Method: immunoSEQ multiplex PCR; TCRdb's copy keeps in-frame clones and lacks some. The data hold around 40,000 clones, with approximately 72% observed a single time. Sequencing used CD4+ T cells from PBMCs cultured with a peptide pool, obtained before COVID-19 vaccination. The genes are TRBV6-2 or TRBV6-3 and TRBJ2-7; TRBD2 matches 15 bases. The receptor was derived from a human donor who had a prior SARS-CoV-2 infection. The CDR3 nucleotides are TGTGCCAGCAGTTATCAGACGGGACAGTGGACTAGCGGGAGGGTCCACGAGCAGTACTTC. Translation: CASSYQTGQWTSGRVHEQYF.